Below are 23 T cell receptor beta chains sequenced from a single sample in a study of tumor-infiltrating lymphocytes in localized non-small cell lung cancer. Libraries were prepared by immunoSEQ multiplex PCR; TCRdb keeps only in-frame clonotypes and omits some of them. This table has thousands of clones, 58% appearing once. Specimen: uninvolved lung tissue not adjacent to the tumor. All receptors derive from a human donor with non-small cell lung cancer.

This clone rates as large. The chain couples TRBV9 to TRBJ2-2; 8 bases align to TRBD2. Germline lookup yields CDR1 SGDLS and CDR2 YYNGEE. Losses at the gene ends were 6 bases for V and 7 bases for J; bases not matched to a gene: 5. The CDR3 runs 13 residues. The CDR3 region has the DNA TGTGCCAGCATGGGGAGCGGGGGCGGGGAGCTGTTTTTT. Its protein product is CASMGSGGGELFF.

The sample holds a few counts of this clone. V gene TRBV28 combines with J gene TRBJ2-5; 9 nucleotides align to TRBD2. With V trimmed by 4 bases and J by 5 bases, 11 bases remained unmatched. Germline loops: CDR1 MDHEN, CDR2 SYDVKM. The CDR3 contains 16 residues. This CDR3 reads CASSSLWLAGYETQYF. CDR3 DNA sequence: TGTGCCAGCAGTTCCCTATGGCTAGCGGGATACGAGACCCAGTACTTC.

V usage is TRBV4-3 and J usage is TRBJ2-1, with TRBD2 matching over 9 bases. With V trimmed by 0 bases and J by 5 bases, 11 bases remained unmatched. Germline CDR1 is LGHNA and CDR2 is YSLEER. CDR3 length: 18 residues. CDR3 region: CASSQDLAGGLLDNEQFF. The DNA for the CDR3 is TGCGCCAGCAGCCAAGATCTGGCGGGGGGGCTTTTGGACAATGAGCAGTTCTTC.

This clone appeared a few times. The V gene is TRBV6-1, the J gene TRBJ1-2; D uncertain. The CDR3 covers 13 residues. V lost 2 bases and J lost 8, with 12 bases in between. Germline V lookup: CDR1 MNHNS, CDR2 SASEGT. CDR3 residues: CASSEKALEGYTF. CDR3 nucleotides: TGTGCCAGCAGTGAAAAGGCCCTGGAGGGCTACACCTTC.

V usage is TRBV11-2 and J usage is TRBJ1-1; 7 nucleotides line up with TRBD1. The CDR3 is 15 residues long. In germline, CDR1 is SGHAT, CDR2 FQNNGV. V lost 4 bases to trimming and J lost 0 bases; unmatched junction nucleotides: 5. The CDR3: CASSSPTGLNTEAFF. CDR3 bases: TGTGCCAGCAGCTCGCCGACAGGGTTGAACACTGAAGCTTTCTTT. Full variable domain (remainder filled in from reference TRBV11-2 and TRBJ1-1): EAGVAQSPRYKIIEKRQSVAFWCNPISGHATLYWYQQILGQGPKLLIQFQNNGVVDDSQLPKDRFSAERLKGVDSTLKIQPAKLEDSAVYLCASSSPTGLNTEAFFGQGTRLTVV.

This rearrangement joins TRBV11-2 to TRBJ1-2, with TRBD1 as a possible D gene (5 bases). The germline V and J ends were trimmed by 0 bases and 4 bases, with 9 bases remaining between them. CDR3 size: 14 residues. Per germline, CDR1 SGHAT and CDR2 FQNNGV. The CDR3: CASSLDGGGYGYTF. CDR3 nucleotides: TGTGCCAGCAGCTTAGATGGGGGTGGCTATGGCTACACCTTC.

This sequence joins TRBV29-1 and TRBJ2-7; unclear D gene. The CDR3 has 14 residues. Germline V gene lookup returns CDR1 SQVTM and CDR2 ANQGSEA. The ends were cut back, 2 bases at V and 0 bases at J, with 11 bases in the middle. CDR3 sequence: CSVESVGPSYEQYF. CDR3 DNA: TGCAGCGTTGAATCGGTAGGGCCCTCCTACGAGCAGTACTTC.

The chain uses TRBV30 and TRBJ1-2, with D uncertain. Germline CDR1 reads GTSNPN; CDR2 reads SVGIG (reference sequence). V lost 4 bases and J 7 bases, leaving 19 bases between the germline ends. The CDR3 has 14 amino acids. The CDR3: CAWIKRRAGFGYTF. The CDR3 DNA reads TGTGCCTGGATTAAGAGGAGGGCTGGGTTTGGCTACACCTTC.

The chain combines TRBV6-1 with TRBJ2-5; D perhaps matches TRBD2 (5 bases). The V end was cut by 2 bases, the J end by 1 base, with 8 bases between. In germline, CDR1 is MNHNS, CDR2 SASEGT. The CDR3 spans 14 residues. The chain's CDR3 is CASSERGLQETQYF. Written as DNA, the CDR3 is TGTGCCAGCAGTGAAAGAGGGCTCCAAGAGACCCAGTACTTC.

V gene TRBV27 combines with J gene TRBJ2-7; D is ambiguous. This CDR3 contains 15 residues. The V gene lost 2 bases and the J gene lost 2 bases, with 13 bases spanning the gap. CDR1 is MNHEY, CDR2 SMNVEV, per germline (reference sequence). CDR3 in DNA: TGTGCCAGCAGTTTAGGTTCTGCTTCCACCTACGAGCAGTACTTC. Its translation: CASSLGSASTYEQYF.

Only a few counts were recorded for this clone. The chain employs TRBV10-3 and TRBJ2-5, with D maybe TRBD1 (5 bases). Germline V gene lookup returns CDR1 ENHRY and CDR2 SYGVKD. This CDR3 is built from 14 residues. V shed 10 bases and J shed 2 bases, with 17 bases lying between them. CDR3 in DNA: TGTGCCAGCTCATACGACAGCAATCAAGAGACCCAGTACTTC. Protein product: CASSYDSNQETQYF.

The chain employs TRBV29-1 and TRBJ2-7, with D hard to call. The CDR3 runs to 14 residues. V shed 5 bases and J shed 1 base, with 15 bases lying between them. The germline gives CDR1 SQVTM, CDR2 ANQGSEA. The CDR3 sequence is CSVLFQLESYEQYF. CDR3 coding DNA: TGCAGCGTTTTGTTCCAGTTGGAATCCTACGAGCAGTACTTC.

In this sample, this clone turned up once. The V call is TRBV19, the J call TRBJ1-1; perhaps TRBD1 as D (5 bases). CDR1 and CDR2 from the germline V gene are LNHDA and SQIVND (reference sequence). V lost 7 bases and J lost 2, with 17 bases in between. This CDR3 comprises 15 residues. CDR3 nucleotide sequence: TGTGCCAGTATATCCGACGGGGCCGCAAACACTGAAGCTTTCTTT. Protein: CASISDGAANTEAFF. The complete variable domain, with remaining parts taken from reference TRBV19 and TRBJ1-1, reads DGGITQSPKYLFRKEGQNVTLSCEQNLNHDAMYWYRQDPGQGLRLIYYSQIVNDFQKGDIAEGYSVSREKKESFPLTVTSAQKNPTAFYLCASISDGAANTEAFFGQGTRLTVV.

V usage is TRBV28 and J usage is TRBJ1-1, with D unclear. V was shortened by 10 bases and J by 0 bases, with 18 bases between the two germline ends. The CDR3 runs to 15 residues. Germline CDR1 and CDR2: MDHEN and SYDVKM. The CDR3 loop is CAIHKEEIMNTEAFF. The CDR3 DNA is TGTGCCATCCATAAGGAGGAGATCATGAACACTGAAGCTTTCTTT.

A few counts support this clone. CDR3 in DNA: TGTGCCTGGGGTCCAACAGCGTCCCCGGGTGACGAGCAGTACTTC. This translates into CAWGPTASPGDEQYF. The chain uses TRBV30 and TRBJ2-7; D is uncertain. The CDR3 is made up of 15 amino acids. V was pared by 5 bases and J by 5 bases, with 22 bases between. The V gene's germline CDR1 is GTSNPN and CDR2 SVGIG (reference sequence).

A few counts support this clone. The chain links TRBV18 to TRBJ1-5; tentatively, D is TRBD1 (6 bases). This CDR3 comprises 14 residues. Trimming took off 2 bases at V and 6 bases at J, with 11 bases between the two ends. In germline, CDR1 is KGHSH, CDR2 LQKENI. CDR3 in amino acids: CASSPGTGIQPQHF. The CDR3 region has the DNA TGTGCCAGCTCACCAGGAACAGGGATTCAGCCCCAGCATTTT.

This chain uses TRBV6-1 with TRBJ1-1; 7 positions agree with TRBD1. The V gene end was trimmed by 6 bases and the J gene end by 1 base; junction bases not matched to a gene: 8. Germline V gene sequence: CDR1 MNHNS, CDR2 SASEGT. This CDR3 contains 15 residues. CDR3 sequence (DNA): TGTGCCAGCAGAGTCCTCCAGGGGGGGAACACTGAAGCTTTCTTT. This sequence encodes CASRVLQGGNTEAFF.

This clone has just a few counts. The chain combines TRBV28 with TRBJ2-7, with 9 bases identical to TRBD1. J gave up 4 bases and V 3 bases, and 4 bases lay outside the gene matches. Germline-derived CDR1 and CDR2 are MDHEN and SYDVKM. CDR3 length equals 14 residues. CDR3 residues: CASSLGQGGYEQYF. DNA of the CDR3: TGTGCCAGCAGTTTGGGACAGGGAGGGTACGAGCAGTACTTC.

The table lists this clone with a count of one. The chain uses TRBV9 and TRBJ1-3; possibly TRBD1 for D (5 bases). Germline V gene data show CDR1 as SGDLS and CDR2 as YYNGEE. The V end was cut by 4 bases, the J end by 0 bases, with 14 bases between. The CDR3 has 16 amino acids. CDR3 DNA sequence: TGTGCCAGCAGCCCCTCGGGGACCGTCTCTGGAAACACCATATATTTT. Encoded protein: CASSPSGTVSGNTIYF. Filled out from reference TRBV9 and TRBJ1-3, the complete variable domain reads DSGVTQTPKHLITATGQRVTLRCSPRSGDLSVYWYQQSLDQGLQFLIQYYNGEERAKGNILERFSAQQFPDLHSELNLSSLELGDSALYFCASSPSGTVSGNTIYFGEGSWLTVV.

There are a few counts of this clone. The chain employs TRBV4-3 and TRBJ2-3; D perhaps matches TRBD2 (6 bases). Germline values: CDR1 LGHNA, CDR2 YSLEER. With 1 base removed from V and 0 bases from J, the gap between germline ends came to 20 bases. CDR3 size: 19 residues. The CDR3 nucleotides read TGCGCCAGCAGCCAAGGGAGGGGCGGGACGCGCACTAGCACAGATACGCAGTATTTT. This sequence encodes CASSQGRGGTRTSTDTQYF.

This clone has only a few counts. This sequence joins TRBV4-1 and TRBJ2-7, with D perhaps matching TRBD2 (5 bases). The V and J ends lost 1 base and 4 bases respectively, with 14 bases between them. The CDR3 is made up of 15 amino acids. Germline V lookup: CDR1 MGHRA, CDR2 YSYEKL. The CDR3 sequence is CASSQVNTRAYEQYF. In DNA form, the CDR3 reads TGCGCCAGCAGCCAAGTAAACACTAGGGCATACGAGCAGTACTTC.

The CDR3 protein is CSVEDREGQPQHF. In DNA form, the CDR3 reads TGCAGCGTTGAGGACAGGGAGGGACAGCCCCAGCATTTT. The genes are TRBV29-1 and TRBJ1-5; 8 positions match TRBD1. The CDR3 is 13 amino acids. Germline CDR1 and CDR2: SQVTM and ANQGSEA. V was clipped by 3 bases and J by 7 bases; unmatched bases: 5.

The rearrangement uses TRBV13 and TRBJ2-7; 9 bases are a match to TRBD2. The V segment lost 4 bases and the J segment 4 bases; nucleotides outside the gene matches: 11. Germline V gene data show CDR1 as PRHDT and CDR2 as FYEKMQ (reference sequence). The CDR3 spans 16 residues. CDR3 in amino acids: CASSSMTSGSYYEQYF. CDR3 bases: TGTGCCAGCAGCTCTATGACTAGCGGCTCGTATTACGAGCAGTACTTC.